A selection of T cell receptor beta chains follows, all from one sample in a study of shared clonotypes between healthy human individuals. Clones were sequenced by immunoSEQ multiplex PCR, and TCRdb holds only the in-frame ones, with some missing. The sample shows approximately 1.9 million clones, around 93% of them seen only once. The sequencing sample was made of naive CD8+ T cells from PBMCs. The receptors originated from a man between 18 and 29 years old in good health. Some clones in this sample may be carry-over from other donors' samples. Both conserved end residues are part of each CDR3. The D gene is left open where the match is weak. Clone size, where shown, is once, few, many, or a class for clones that have expanded.

>TRBJ2-1|.|TRBV18|.
TGTGCCAGCTCACCCCGTCCTGGGGATGAGCAGTTCTTC
CASSPRPGDEQFF
>TRBJ2-3|TRBD2|TRBV9|.
TGTGCCAGCAGCGCGGGACTAGCGGAGAGCACAGATACGCAGTATTTT
CASSAGLAESTDTQYF
>TRBJ1-1|.|TRBV4-3|.
TGCGCCAGCAGCCTCGGACTCAATAGAGAAATGAACACTGAAGCTTTCTTT
CASSLGLNREMNTEAFF
>TRBJ2-7|.|TRBV29-1|.
TGCAGCGTTTTGGCCTACGAGCAGTACTTC
CSVLAYEQYF
>TRBJ2-2|.|TRBV7-7|.
TGTGCCAGCAGCTTAGAGAGATACACCGGGGAGCTGTTTTTT
CASSLERYTGELFF
>TRBJ2-1|.|TRBV7-6|.
TGTGCCAGCAGCTTAGAGTGGGGATTGGCAAATGAGCAGTTCTTC
CASSLEWGLANEQFF
>TRBJ2-7|TRBD2|TRBV11-2|.
TGTGCCAGCAGCTTCCTAGCGGCCGTCTCCTACGAGCAGTACTTC
CASSFLAAVSYEQYF
>TRBJ2-3|TRBD2|TRBV10-3|.
TGTGCCATCAAGTACGGACTAGCGGGACACCCAGATACGCAGTATTTT
CAIKYGLAGHPDTQYF
>TRBJ1-2|.|TRBV28|.
TGTGCCAGCAGTTTAGGGTTTTCGGACTATGGCTACACCTTC
CASSLGFSDYGYTF
>TRBJ1-5|.|TRBV28|.
TGTGCCAGCAGTTTAAGTGTAGGGACCGATCTTCTGGGCAATCAGCCCCAGCATTTT
CASSLSVGTDLLGNQPQHF
>TRBJ1-2|.|TRBV10-3|.
TGTGCCATCAGTGAAGAGAGACCTAACTATGGCTACACCTTC
CAISEERPNYGYTF
>TRBJ1-5|.|TRBV4-3|few
TGCGCCAGCAGCCAAGATTCTTGGACAGGCAATCAGCCCCAGCATTTT
CASSQDSWTGNQPQHF
>TRBJ2-1|TRBD2|TRBV7-3|.
TGTGCCAGCAGCTTAGAGACCGGGACTAGGGTTTACAATGAGCAGTTCTTC
CASSLETGTRVYNEQFF
>TRBJ1-4|TRBD1|TRBV7-2|.
TGTGCCAGCAGCTTAGCGCGTAAGGGGGCTAACGAAAAACTGTTTTTT
CASSLARKGANEKLFF
>TRBJ1-2|.|TRBV28|once
TGTGCCAGCGATCTTTGGGGTAACAACTATGAGAGCTACACCTTC
CASDLWGNNYESYTF
>TRBJ2-7|.|TRBV6-6|.
TGTGCCAGCACGGGACTCCGTCGCTACGAGCAGTACTTC
CASTGLRRYEQYF
>TRBJ2-5|.|TRBV19|.
TGTGCCAGTAGCCGGATGGGCACCGAAGAGACCCAGTACTTC
CASSRMGTEETQYF
>TRBJ2-1|.|TRBV29-1|.
TGCAGCGTCCCGGGACAACTTACAACCAATGAGCAGTTCTTC
CSVPGQLTTNEQFF
>TRBJ1-1|TRBD1|TRBV9|.
TGTGCCAGCAGCGCCCAACTCCGGACAGGGGAGACTGAAGCTTTCTTT
CASSAQLRTGETEAFF
>TRBJ2-1|TRBD2|TRBV19|.
TGTGCCAGTAGCCCCACTAGCGGGAGGCTCTACAATGAGCAGTTCTTC
CASSPTSGRLYNEQFF
>TRBJ2-5|.|TRBV27|.
TGTGCCAGCAGTTATTCCGGGACCCAGTACTTC
CASSYSGTQYF
>TRBJ1-5|TRBD1|TRBV28|.
TGTGCCAGCACCCGGGGGACAGGGAGGCATCAGCCCCAGCATTTT
CASTRGTGRHQPQHF
>TRBJ1-1|TRBD1|TRBV14|.
TGTGCCAGCAGCCCGCAGGGGGCGGGAAGGGCTGAAGCTTTCTTT
CASSPQGAGRAEAFF
>TRBJ2-5|.|TRBV11-2|.
TGTGCCAGCAGCTTAAATTCGGAGACCCAGTACTTC
CASSLNSETQYF
>TRBJ2-1|TRBD2|TRBV7-9|.
TGTGCCAGCAGAACCGCAGGAGGGAGGGAGCGGAATAACGAGCAGTTCTTC
CASRTAGGRERNNEQFF
>TRBJ2-1|TRBD2|TRBV14|.
TGTGCCAGCAGCCAAGCATATCATTCCGGTAGCGGGAGGGACTACAATGAGCAGTTCTTC
CASSQAYHSGSGRDYNEQFF
>TRBJ2-2|.|TRBV5-1|few
TGCGCCAGCAGCCCCGGACTCAAAAGGGTCACCGGGGAGCTGTTTTTT
CASSPGLKRVTGELFF
>TRBJ2-2|.|TRBV28|.
TGTGCCAGCAGTTTAACTCTCTCCGGGGAGCTGTTTTTT
CASSLTLSGELFF
>TRBJ2-7|.|TRBV28|.
TGTGCCAGCAGTTTCTCAGGGACCTACGAGCAGTACTTC
CASSFSGTYEQYF
>TRBJ2-2|.|TRBV12-5|.
TGTGCTAGTGCCGTTAACCCCCCTTTTGGGGAGCTGTTTTTT
CASAVNPPFGELFF
>TRBJ1-4|.|TRBV28|.
TGTGCCAGCAGCCCATGGACAGAGGAAAAACTGTTTTTT
CASSPWTEEKLFF
>TRBJ2-7|TRBD1|TRBV29-1|.
TGCAGCGTTGAAGACCCAGGACAGGGCTACGAGCAGTACTTC
CSVEDPGQGYEQYF
>TRBJ2-5|.|TRBV28|.
TGTGCCAGCAGTTTACTTCTTAAAGCCCAAGAGACCCAGTACTTC
CASSLLLKAQETQYF
>TRBJ2-7|.|TRBV14|.
TGTGCCAGCAGCAGGGCAGGGGAGTCTGGATACGAGCAGTACTTC
CASSRAGESGYEQYF
>TRBJ2-1|TRBD2|TRBV28|.
TGTGCCAGCAGTTTTTCGACTAGCGGGGAGGGGCATGAGCAGTTCTTC
CASSFSTSGEGHEQFF
>TRBJ2-5|TRBD2|TRBV7-4|.
TGTGCCAGCAGCTTAGTCCCCCGGGACTATGATCAAGAGACCCAGTACTTC
CASSLVPRDYDQETQYF
>TRBJ1-1|TRBD1|TRBV7-9|.
TGTGCCAGCAGCACCCGGGACAGCTTAAACACTGAAGCTTTCTTT
CASSTRDSLNTEAFF
>TRBJ2-7|.|TRBV27|.
TGTGCCAGCAGTCCGGGACTTCTAGACGAGCAGTACTTC
CASSPGLLDEQYF
>TRBJ2-7|.|TRBV5-5|.
TGTGCCAGCAGCCCAGGGACCTACGAGCAGTACTTC
CASSPGTYEQYF
>TRBJ1-2|TRBD1|TRBV28|.
TGTGCCAGCAGACCGCCGGGACAGGGGGCTCTTTCGTCTGGCTACACCTTC
CASRPPGQGALSSGYTF
>TRBJ1-4|.|TRBV2|.
TGTGCCAGCAACGGGGCCGGAAATGAAAAACTGTTTTTT
CASNGAGNEKLFF
>TRBJ1-4|.|TRBV27|.
TGTGCCAGCAGTTTATCGGGACACATTAATGAAAAACTGTTTTTT
CASSLSGHINEKLFF
>TRBJ2-5|.|TRBV7-2|.
TGTGCCAGCAGCTTTTATGCGGACCAAGAGACCCAGTACTTC
CASSFYADQETQYF
>TRBJ2-7|TRBD1|TRBV5-5|.
TGTGCCAGCACTTCCGGGACAGGGGGCGCGGACGAGCAGTACTTC
CASTSGTGGADEQYF
>TRBJ1-3|TRBD1|TRBV5-6|.
TGTGCCAGCAGCTGGGGGACAGGGGGCCCCTCTGGAAACACCATATATTTT
CASSWGTGGPSGNTIYF
>TRBJ2-2|TRBD1|TRBV5-6|.
TGTGCCAGCACCGATATAATACAGGGGGCGAACACCGGGGAGCTGTTTTTT
CASTDIIQGANTGELFF
>TRBJ2-7|TRBD2|TRBV5-4|.
TGTGCCAGCAGCTTGGGGACTAGCGGGAGTATCTACGAGCAGTACTTC
CASSLGTSGSIYEQYF
>TRBJ1-5|.|TRBV11-1|.
TGTGCCAGCAGCCGGTGGGGGTGGCCCCAGCATTTT
CASSRWGWPQHF
>TRBJ1-4|.|TRBV28|.
TGTGCCAGCAGTTTCAGTTTGACTAATGAAAAACTGTTTTTT
CASSFSLTNEKLFF
>TRBJ2-2|TRBD2|TRBV27|once
TGTGCCAGCAGTTTACGGGGCCTAGCGGGAGTAATCGGGGAGCTGTTTTTT
CASSLRGLAGVIGELFF
>TRBJ2-7|.|TRBV5-4|.
TGTGCCAGCAGGAGTCAGGGCGGGTCCGCCTACGAGCAGTACTTC
CASRSQGGSAYEQYF
>TRBJ1-2|.|TRBV6-1|.
TGTGCCAGCAGTGAATCCCCCCTGGCGGGAGGCTACACCTTC
CASSESPLAGGYTF
>TRBJ1-2|TRBD1|TRBV29-1|once
TGCAGCGTCCAACCCGGGACAGGGGATGGCTACACCTTC
CSVQPGTGDGYTF
>TRBJ1-5|.|TRBV10-2|.
TGCGCCAGTTCCGACCACGATCAGCCCCAGCATTTT
CASSDHDQPQHF
>TRBJ1-2|TRBD1|TRBV5-4|.
TGTGCCAGCAGCTACGACAGGGTTGGGAACTATGGCTACACCTTC
CASSYDRVGNYGYTF
>TRBJ2-3|.|TRBV27|.
TGTGCCAGCAGTTTAGTTGCGGGGCAGATACCAGATACGCAGTATTTT
CASSLVAGQIPDTQYF
>TRBJ1-2|.|TRBV27|.
TGTGCCAGCAGTTTATCGCAGGCTGGCGGCTACTATGGCTACACCTTC
CASSLSQAGGYYGYTF
>TRBJ2-1|TRBD2|TRBV29-1|once
TGCAGCGTTGAAGGGGATTCGGCTAGCGGGCTCTACAATGAGCAGTTCTTC
CSVEGDSASGLYNEQFF
>TRBJ1-5|.|TRBV4-1|.
TGCGCCAGCAGCCCAGGGCCAAGCAATCAGCCCCAGCATTTT
CASSPGPSNQPQHF
>TRBJ2-1|.|TRBV10-1|.
TGCGCCAGCACACCAGCCCAAAGCTCCTACAATGAGCAGTTCTTC
CASTPAQSSYNEQFF